This T cell receptor beta chain was identified during a study of response to subunit inactivated influenza vaccine. The CDR3 consists of 15 residues. V lost 5 bases and J 3 bases, leaving 17 bases between the germline ends. Germline V gene data show CDR1 as SGHVS and CDR2 as FNYEAQ. Study-wide results and limits: Authors suggested few new T cells are recruited by each seasonal influenza vaccination.

MiXCR, applied by TCRdb to the RT-PCR reads, yields one record per CDR3 protein. The sample has hundreds of thousands of distinct CDR3 sequences, around 13% seen once; the top ten hold less than 7%. To note about this clonotype: Its antigen is not known.

The chain carries TRBV7-6 and TRBJ2-7, with a possible D match to TRBD1 (5 bases). The sequences come from PBMCs from blood, collected around 15 days before vaccination. This sequence originates from a man between 45 and 60 years old who received an inactivated influenza vaccine. The CDR3 is CASSPFEGDSYEQYF. CDR3 DNA: TGTGCCAGCAGCCCATTCGAAGGGGATAGCTACGAGCAGTACTTC.